This TCR beta chain came from a study of siplizumab effects on memory and regulatory T cells. This table comes from immunoSEQ multiplex PCR, and its TCRdb copy is limited to in-frame clones, with some not included. This sample has 100,000 to 110,000 clones, with more than 85% found just once. As regards this clone: The target antigen is unknown.

V lost 4 bases to trimming and J lost 8 bases, with 15 bases between them. Per germline, CDR1 SGHKS and CDR2 YYEKEE (reference sequence). The CDR3 length is 13 residues. The study's findings and limits: Sequences that were alloreactive and traceable to unstimulated CD4+ memory cells were significantly reduced by siplizumab.

This sequence originates from a human donor in good health. The J gene is TRBJ1-2, the V gene TRBV5-5, with D possibly matching TRBD1 (5 bases). The sequencing sample was made of CD4+ T cells sorted from blood. The CDR3 is CASSPMGRGGYTF. In DNA, the CDR3 is TGTGCCAGCAGCCCAATGGGGCGCGGGGGCTACACCTTC.